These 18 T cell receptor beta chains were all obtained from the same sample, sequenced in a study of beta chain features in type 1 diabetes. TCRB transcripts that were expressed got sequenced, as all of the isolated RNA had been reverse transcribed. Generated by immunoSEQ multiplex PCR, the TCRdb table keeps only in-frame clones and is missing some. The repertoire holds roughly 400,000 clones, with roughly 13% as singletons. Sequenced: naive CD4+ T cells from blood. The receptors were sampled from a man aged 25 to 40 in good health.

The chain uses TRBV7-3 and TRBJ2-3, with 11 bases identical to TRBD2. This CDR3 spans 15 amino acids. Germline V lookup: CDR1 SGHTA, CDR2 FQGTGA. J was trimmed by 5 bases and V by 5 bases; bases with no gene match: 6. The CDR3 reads CASSQTSGRKDTQYF. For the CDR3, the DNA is TGTGCCAGCAGCCAAACTAGCGGGAGAAAAGATACGCAGTATTTT. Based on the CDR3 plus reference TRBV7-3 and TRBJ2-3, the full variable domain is GAGVSQTPSNKVTEKGKYVELRCDPISGHTALYWYRQSLGQGPEFLIYFQGTGAADDSGLPNDRFFAVRPEGSVSTLKIQRTERGDSAVYLCASSQTSGRKDTQYFGPGTRLTVL.

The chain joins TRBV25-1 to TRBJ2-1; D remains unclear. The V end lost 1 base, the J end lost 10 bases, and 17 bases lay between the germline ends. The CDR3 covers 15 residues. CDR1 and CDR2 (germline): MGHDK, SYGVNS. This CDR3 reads CASSESSGSVLEQFF. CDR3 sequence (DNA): TGTGCCAGCAGTGAATCGTCAGGATCGGTTCTGGAGCAGTTCTTC.

The CDR3: CASSLAGVEAFF. The CDR3 bases are TGTGCCAGCAGCTTAGCGGGGGTTGAAGCTTTCTTT. The chain combines TRBV7-2 with TRBJ1-1; D might be TRBD1 (5 bases). The CDR3 is 12 residues long. Trimming took off 0 bases at V and 7 bases at J, with 6 bases between the two ends. Germline V gene lookup returns CDR1 SGHTA and CDR2 FQGNSA.

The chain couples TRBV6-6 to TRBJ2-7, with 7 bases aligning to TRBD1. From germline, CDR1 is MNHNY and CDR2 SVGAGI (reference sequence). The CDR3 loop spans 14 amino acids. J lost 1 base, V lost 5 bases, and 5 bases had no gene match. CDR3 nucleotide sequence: TGTGCCAGCAGTATTACACAGGGGTCCTACGAGCAGTACGTC. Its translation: CASSITQGSYEQYV.

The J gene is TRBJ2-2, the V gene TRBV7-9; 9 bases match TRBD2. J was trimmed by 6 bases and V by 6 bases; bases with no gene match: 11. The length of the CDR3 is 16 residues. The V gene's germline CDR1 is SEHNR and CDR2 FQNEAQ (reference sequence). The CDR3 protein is CASRTTGTSTSGELFF. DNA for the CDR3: TGTGCCAGCAGGACGACCGGGACTAGCACGTCCGGGGAGCTGTTTTTT.

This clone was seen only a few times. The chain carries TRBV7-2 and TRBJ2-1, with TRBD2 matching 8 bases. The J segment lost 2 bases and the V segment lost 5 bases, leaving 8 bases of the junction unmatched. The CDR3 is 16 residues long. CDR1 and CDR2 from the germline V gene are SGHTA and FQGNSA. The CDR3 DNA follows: TGTGCCAGCAGCCCGGGGGGGACGCAGACCTACAATGAGCAGTTCTTC. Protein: CASSPGGTQTYNEQFF.

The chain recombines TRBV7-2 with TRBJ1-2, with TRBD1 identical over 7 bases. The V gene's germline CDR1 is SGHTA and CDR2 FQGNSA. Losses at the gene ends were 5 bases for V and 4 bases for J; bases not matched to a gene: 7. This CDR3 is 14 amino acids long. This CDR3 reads CASSQAGQTYGYTF. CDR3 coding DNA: TGTGCCAGCAGCCAAGCGGGACAGACCTATGGCTACACCTTC.

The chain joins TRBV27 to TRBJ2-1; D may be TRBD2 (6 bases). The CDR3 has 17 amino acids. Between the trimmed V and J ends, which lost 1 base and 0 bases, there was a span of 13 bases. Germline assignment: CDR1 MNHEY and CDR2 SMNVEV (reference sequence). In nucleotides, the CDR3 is TGTGCCAGCAGTTTATTAGGACTACCGAACTCCTACAATGAGCAGTTCTTC. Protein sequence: CASSLLGLPNSYNEQFF.

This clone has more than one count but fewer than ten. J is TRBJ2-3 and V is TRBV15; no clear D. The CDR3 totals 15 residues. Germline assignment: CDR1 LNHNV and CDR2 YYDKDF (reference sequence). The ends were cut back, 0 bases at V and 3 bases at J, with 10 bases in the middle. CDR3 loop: CATSRDRIVTDTQYF. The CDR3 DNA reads TGTGCCACCAGCAGAGATCGGATCGTAACAGATACGCAGTATTTT. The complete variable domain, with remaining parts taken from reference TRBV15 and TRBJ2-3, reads DAMVIQNPRYQVTQFGKPVTLSCSQTLNHNVMYWYQQKSSQAPKLLFHYYDKDFNNEADTPDNFQSRRPNTSFCFLDIRSPGLGDTAMYLCATSRDRIVTDTQYFGPGTRLTVL.

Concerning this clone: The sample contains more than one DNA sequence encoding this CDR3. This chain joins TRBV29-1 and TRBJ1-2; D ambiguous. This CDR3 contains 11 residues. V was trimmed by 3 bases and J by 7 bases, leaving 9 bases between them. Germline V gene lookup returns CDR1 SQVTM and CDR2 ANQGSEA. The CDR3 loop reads CSVEAGSGYTF. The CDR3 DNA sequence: TGCAGCGTTGAGGCGGGGAGTGGCTACACCTTC.

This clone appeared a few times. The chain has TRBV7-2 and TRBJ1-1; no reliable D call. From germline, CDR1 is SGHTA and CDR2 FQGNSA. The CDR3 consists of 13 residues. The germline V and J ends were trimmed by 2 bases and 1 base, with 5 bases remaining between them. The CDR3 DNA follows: TGTGCCAGCAGCTTACCCGGGAACACTGAAGCTTTCTTT. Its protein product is CASSLPGNTEAFF.

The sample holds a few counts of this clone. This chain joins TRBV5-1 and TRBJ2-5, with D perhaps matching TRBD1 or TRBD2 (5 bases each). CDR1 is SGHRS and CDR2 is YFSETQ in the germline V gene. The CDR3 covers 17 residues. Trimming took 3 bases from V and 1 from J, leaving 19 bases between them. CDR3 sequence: CASSWDPVQTAQETQYF. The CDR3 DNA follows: TGCGCCAGCAGCTGGGACCCCGTTCAGACAGCCCAAGAGACCCAGTACTTC. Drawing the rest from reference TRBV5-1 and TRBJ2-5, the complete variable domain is KAGVTQTPRYLIKTRGQQVTLSCSPISGHRSVSWYQQTPGQGLQFLFEYFSETQRNKGNFPGRFSGRQFSNSRSEMNVSTLELGDSALYLCASSWDPVQTAQETQYFGPGTRLLVL.

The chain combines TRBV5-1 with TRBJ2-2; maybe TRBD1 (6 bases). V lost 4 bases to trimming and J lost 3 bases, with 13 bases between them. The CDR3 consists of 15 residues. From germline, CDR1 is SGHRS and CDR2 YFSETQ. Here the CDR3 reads CASSQQGTDTGELFF. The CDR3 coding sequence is TGCGCCAGCAGCCAACAGGGAACTGACACCGGGGAGCTGTTTTTT.

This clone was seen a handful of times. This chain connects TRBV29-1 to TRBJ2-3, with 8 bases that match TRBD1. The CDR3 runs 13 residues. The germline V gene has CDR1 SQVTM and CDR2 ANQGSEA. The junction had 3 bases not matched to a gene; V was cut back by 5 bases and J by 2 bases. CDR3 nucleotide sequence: TGCAGCGTTCAGGGGGCTTACACAGATACGCAGTATTTT. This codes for CSVQGAYTDTQYF.

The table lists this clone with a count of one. This CDR3 is CASSSLPGWGLGGYTF. The CDR3 DNA reads as TGTGCCAGCAGCTCCCTACCCGGATGGGGGCTGGGTGGCTACACCTTC. The chain employs TRBV6-6 and TRBJ1-2; tentative D call: TRBD1 (6 bases). V was trimmed by 6 bases and J by 7 bases, leaving 24 bases between them. CDR1 is MNHNY and CDR2 is SVGAGI in the germline V gene (reference sequence). The CDR3 runs to 16 residues.

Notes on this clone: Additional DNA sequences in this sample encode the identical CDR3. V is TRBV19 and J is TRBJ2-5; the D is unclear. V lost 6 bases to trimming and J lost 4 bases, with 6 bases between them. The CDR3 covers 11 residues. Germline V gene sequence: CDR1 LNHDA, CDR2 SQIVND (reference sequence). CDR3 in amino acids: CASRSGETQYF. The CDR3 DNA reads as TGTGCCAGTAGATCGGGAGAGACCCAGTACTTC.

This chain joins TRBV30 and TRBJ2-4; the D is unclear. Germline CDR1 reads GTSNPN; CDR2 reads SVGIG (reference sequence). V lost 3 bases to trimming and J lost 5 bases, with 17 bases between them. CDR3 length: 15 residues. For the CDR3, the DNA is TGTGCCTGGAGGCGTGATAACGCGAAACAAAACATTCAGTACTTC. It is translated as CAWRRDNAKQNIQYF. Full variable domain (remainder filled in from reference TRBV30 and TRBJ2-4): SQTIHQWPATLVQPVGSPLSLECTVEGTSNPNLYWYRQAAGRGLQLLFYSVGIGQISSEVPQNLSASRPQDRQFILSSKKLLLSDSGFYLCAWRRDNAKQNIQYFGAGTRLSVL.

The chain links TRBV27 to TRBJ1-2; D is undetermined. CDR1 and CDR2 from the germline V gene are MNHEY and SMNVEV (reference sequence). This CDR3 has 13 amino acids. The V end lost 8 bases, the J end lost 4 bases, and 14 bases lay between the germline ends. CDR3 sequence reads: CASSLTESYGYTF. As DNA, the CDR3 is TGTGCCAGCTCTTTAACAGAGTCCTATGGCTACACCTTC.